This T cell receptor (beta chain) stems from a study of cytomegalovirus exposure and HLA in healthy donors. For the study at large: A later analysis reported the same platform for the roughly 120 validation repertoires and the approximately 640 first-cohort repertoires.

In germline, CDR1 is MNHNS, CDR2 SASEGT. V was clipped by 4 bases and J by 8 bases; unmatched bases: 5. The CDR3 length is 14 residues. This clone was seen only once. Its specificity is unknown. Study-level points and caveats: Among the CMV-associated chains, three were confirmed in vitro as specific for CMV antigens.

Data came from immunoSEQ multiplex PCR; TCRdb stores just in-frame clones and leaves some out. The sample has fewer than 200,000 clones, 85% seen once. The sample consisted of PBMCs. V is TRBV6-1 and J is TRBJ1-2; 12 bases map to TRBD1. The clonotype originates from a man younger than 35 in good health and CMV-seropositive. The CDR3 DNA reads TGTGCCAGCAGTGTGGGACAGGGGGCGCAGGGCTACACCTTC. This encodes CASSVGQGAQGYTF.